Listed below are T cell receptor beta chains from one sample, sequenced in a study of CD8+ T cells in alopecia areata. TCRdb's table, derived via immunoSEQ multiplex PCR, lists solely in-frame clones and lacks some. Here the sample spans over 150,000 clones, approximately 60% being singletons. Material: CD8+ T cells sorted from blood. The receptors originated from a human donor in good health. Both conserved end residues are part of each CDR3. The D gene is left open where the match is weak. Only part of the rows carry a size: once, few, many, or a class if the clone is expanded.

size	D	V	J	CDR3
.	TRBD1	TRBV4-1	TRBJ1-2	CASSQAKGANYGYTF
.	.	TRBV27	TRBJ2-3	CASSYRTSHTQYF
few	.	TRBV19	TRBJ1-1	CASSIGFWNTEAFF
.	.	TRBV27	TRBJ1-2	CASSTGQRYGYTF
.	.	TRBV5-4	TRBJ2-1	CASSEGGDEQFF
.	.	TRBV18	TRBJ1-2	CASSRAGRAGDSNYGYTF
.	.	TRBV11-2	TRBJ1-1	CASSLEGGNTEAFF
once	TRBD1	TRBV27	TRBJ2-7	CASSSQTGAEQYF
.	.	TRBV20-1	TRBJ2-1	CSAQHDNEQFF
.	TRBD2	TRBV5-1	TRBJ2-3	CASRGLAGVSQDTQYF
few	.	TRBV11-1	TRBJ1-1	CASSIRAMNTEAFF
many	.	TRBV6-4	TRBJ2-7	CASSEGEPYEQYF
once	.	TRBV2	TRBJ1-2	CASIGGSYGYTF
.	.	TRBV13	TRBJ2-1	CASSFQGGEQFF
few	.	TRBV19	TRBJ2-5	CASSTRQVQETQYF
.	.	TRBV6-1	TRBJ2-2	CASGVTGELFF
.	.	TRBV4-1	TRBJ1-1	CASSHRPGYKEAFF
.	TRBD1	TRBV6-1	TRBJ2-3	CASSGRQGGTDTQYF
many	.	TRBV9	TRBJ1-2	CASSTRGGNYGYTF
.	.	TRBV11-2	TRBJ1-4	CASSPGGWLFF
.	.	TRBV30	TRBJ2-2	CAWSVEENTGELFF
.	TRBD1	TRBV5-4	TRBJ1-6	CASSLQGSNSPLHF
.	.	TRBV4-1	TRBJ1-6	CASSHAGYNSPLHF
.	.	TRBV20-1	TRBJ1-1	CSAIMNTEAFF
.	TRBD1	TRBV7-6	TRBJ1-5	CASSAGTGTQPQHF
few	TRBD1	TRBV7-2	TRBJ1-5	CASSLDMGQGNQPQHF
few	.	TRBV7-6	TRBJ2-5	CASSPLDTTQETQYF
.	.	TRBV5-6	TRBJ1-1	CASSQDGEAFF
.	.	TRBV27	TRBJ2-3	CASSFMPRASTDTQYF
few	.	TRBV29-1	TRBJ1-1	CSVPGGAEAFF
.	.	TRBV4-1	TRBJ2-7	CASSPRGGNSYEQYF
.	.	TRBV19	TRBJ1-2	CASSPGQGNYGYTF
.	TRBD2	TRBV13	TRBJ2-1	CASSLAGGPYNEQFF
.	TRBD2	TRBV7-8	TRBJ2-1	CASSFYTGGSYNEQFF
.	TRBD1	TRBV4-1	TRBJ1-2	CASSQVQGANGYTF
.	.	TRBV29-1	TRBJ2-3	CSVPTVTDTQYF
.	.	TRBV29-1	TRBJ1-2	CSVEEVTNYGYTF
few	.	TRBV4-1	TRBJ2-4	CASSQVGGAAKNIQYF
.	.	TRBV7-9	TRBJ1-2	CASSLWGSYGYTF
.	.	TRBV27	TRBJ1-5	CASSLNPGNQPQHF
.	.	TRBV27	TRBJ2-7	CASSPGGEQYF
few	.	TRBV29-1	TRBJ2-7	CSVEGSGYEQYF
few	.	TRBV27	TRBJ1-1	CASSSGGTEAFF
.	TRBD1	TRBV15	TRBJ1-2	CATMLTGEIDGYTF
.	.	TRBV2	TRBJ2-5	CASSDGRGIQETQYF
.	.	TRBV2	TRBJ1-2	CASSEALGARGYTF
.	.	TRBV6-5	TRBJ2-3	CASKDSTDTQYF
.	TRBD2	TRBV29-1	TRBJ2-5	CSVVPAGVQETQYF
once	TRBD1	TRBV11-2	TRBJ1-2	CASSLGQVDGYTF
few	.	TRBV25-1	TRBJ2-7	CASRGKGPGYEQYF